The 26 T cell receptor beta chains given below trace back to one sample, sequenced in a study of T cell responses to AZD1222 COVID-19 vaccine. Profiled with immunoSEQ multiplex PCR; TCRdb holds only in-frame clones, not every one. The sample holds 130,000 to 150,000 clones, 92% seen once. The specimen comprised peripheral blood, sampled on day 0 of AZD1222 vaccination. The receptors derive from an adult in good health.

This clone was found once. The J gene is TRBJ2-5, the V gene TRBV29-1, with 15 bases aligning to TRBD2. Trimming took 7 bases from V and 2 from J; bases not matched to a gene: 5. The V gene's germline CDR1 is SQVTM and CDR2 ANQGSEA. The CDR3 runs to 15 residues. The CDR3 spells CSAGLAGGPQETQYF. CDR3 DNA sequence: TGCAGCGCAGGACTAGCGGGAGGGCCACAAGAGACCCAGTACTTC.

The J gene is TRBJ2-1, the V gene TRBV30; TRBD2 matches 9 bases. V shed 3 bases, J shed 1 base, and the junction held 10 bases outside the gene matches. CDR3 length: 17 amino acids. Germline lookup yields CDR1 GTSNPN and CDR2 SVGIG (reference sequence). Here the CDR3 DNA reads TGTGCCTGGAGCCCGACTAGCGGTCGACGGTCCTACAATGAGCAGTTCTTC. Its translation is CAWSPTSGRRSYNEQFF.

The chain joins TRBV7-2 to TRBJ1-5; D may be TRBD1 (5 bases). Looked up from germline, CDR1 is SGHTA and CDR2 is FQGNSA. Trimming cost V 2 bases and J 0 bases, with 11 bases left between them. This CDR3 has 16 residues. CDR3 DNA sequence: TGTGCCAGCAGCTTAAGGGGACGGGATAGCAATCAGCCCCAGCATTTT. This gives the protein CASSLRGRDSNQPQHF.

This clone showed up just a few times. In DNA, the CDR3 is TGTGCCAGCAGCTCGCGGGGACAGGGGGCCTTTCGCTACACCTTC. This translates into CASSSRGQGAFRYTF. The V gene is TRBV5-4, the J gene TRBJ1-2; 12 bases are a match to TRBD1. Germline assignment: CDR1 SGHNT and CDR2 YYREEE (reference sequence). The CDR3 covers 15 residues. The V segment lost 3 bases and the J segment 9 bases; nucleotides outside the gene matches: 9.

V usage is TRBV5-1 and J usage is TRBJ2-5; 8 nucleotides align to TRBD2. The CDR3 spans 15 residues. Trimming at V came to 0 bases and at J to 3 bases, leaving 4 bases not matched to a gene. CDR1 and CDR2 (germline): SGHRS, YFSETQ. CDR3 residues: CASSLAGTRKETQYF. The CDR3 DNA is TGCGCCAGCAGCTTGGCTGGGACTAGGAAAGAGACCCAGTACTTC.

This chain's CDR3 is CASSLVAGGPNEQFF. The CDR3 DNA reads TGTGCCAGCAGCTTAGTGGCGGGAGGGCCCAATGAGCAGTTCTTC. The chain has TRBV7-9 and TRBJ2-1; 9 bases line up with TRBD2. Per the germline V gene, CDR1 is SEHNR and CDR2 is FQNEAQ (reference sequence). This CDR3 region has 15 residues. With 1 base clipped from V and 6 bases from J, the junction kept 4 bases outside the gene matches.

This chain joins TRBV7-9 and TRBJ2-1; 7 bases are shared with TRBD2. This CDR3 spans 17 amino acids. The germline CDR1 and CDR2 sequences are SEHNR and FQNEAQ (reference sequence). V gave up 1 base and J gave up 2 bases; unmatched junction bases: 8. The chain's CDR3 is CASSLDVGGSAYNEQFF. CDR3 nucleotide sequence: TGTGCCAGCAGCTTAGACGTAGGCGGGAGCGCCTACAATGAGCAGTTCTTC. Supplemented by reference TRBV7-9 and TRBJ2-1, the full variable domain reads DTGVSQNPRHKITKRGQNVTFRCDPISEHNRLYWYRQTLGQGPEFLTYFQNEAQLEKSRLLSDRFSAERPKGSFSTLEIQRTEQGDSAMYLCASSLDVGGSAYNEQFFGPGTRLTVL.

The chain couples TRBV2 to TRBJ1-1; no clear D gene. V was shortened by 4 bases and J by 4 bases, with 10 bases between the two germline ends. The length of the CDR3 is 13 residues. Germline CDR1 SNHLY, CDR2 FYNNEI. CDR3 residues: CASSVALGTEAFF. CDR3 sequence (DNA): TGTGCCAGCAGTGTGGCACTAGGCACTGAAGCTTTCTTT.

This chain connects TRBV12-3 or TRBV12-4 to TRBJ1-2; D uncertain. V was cut by 7 bases and J by 8 bases, with 17 bases left in between. CDR3 length equals 13 residues. For the CDR3, the DNA is TGTGCCAGCATGGAACCGATGTCTCGCGGCTACACCTTC. As protein: CASMEPMSRGYTF.

The rearrangement uses TRBV11-3 and TRBJ1-6, with 9 bases identical to TRBD1. CDR1 is SGHNT and CDR2 is YENEEA in the germline V gene. This CDR3 comprises 14 residues. V lost 5 bases to trimming and J lost 7 bases; unmatched junction nucleotides: 3. The CDR3 nucleotides read TGTGCCAGCAGCCACAGGGGGCTGAATTCACCCCTCCACTTT. Translating it yields CASSHRGLNSPLHF.

The chain combines TRBV4-1 with TRBJ1-1, with TRBD1 identical over 9 bases. The CDR3 runs 15 residues. V lost 4 bases and J lost 5; bases outside the gene matches: 8. The germline V gene has CDR1 MGHRA and CDR2 YSYEKL. CDR3: CASSRWDRELTEAFF. The CDR3 DNA reads TGCGCCAGCAGCCGCTGGGACAGGGAATTAACTGAAGCTTTCTTT.

This clone was found a few times. This sequence joins TRBV4-1 and TRBJ2-1; the D call may be TRBD1 or TRBD2 (5 bases each). Trimming removed 8 bases at V and 8 bases at J, with 25 bases between. There are 16 residues in the CDR3. Germline loops: CDR1 MGHRA, CDR2 YSYEKL. The DNA for the CDR3 is TGCGCCAGCGGCTCAGGGACCTGGTTTAATCGCGATGAGCAGTTCTTC. It is translated as CASGSGTWFNRDEQFF.

The CDR3 spells CATIKREGSYNEQFF. The CDR3 DNA sequence: TGTGCCACCATCAAGCGGGAGGGCTCCTACAATGAGCAGTTCTTC. The chain is built from TRBV19 and TRBJ2-1; TRBD2 matches at 10 bases. The CDR3 spans 15 residues. Trimming at V came to 10 bases and at J to 0 bases, leaving 6 bases not matched to a gene. Germline lookup yields CDR1 LNHDA and CDR2 SQIVND (reference sequence).

This clone counts as medium-sized (0.01 to 0.1%). This chain connects TRBV6-4 to TRBJ2-3; D unresolved. Trimming shortened V by 3 bases and J by 2 bases, and 9 bases separated the two germline ends. The CDR3 consists of 14 residues. Germline V gives CDR1 MRHNA, CDR2 SNTAGT. The chain's CDR3 is CASSEGPHTDTQYF. The CDR3, as DNA: TGTGCCAGCAGTGAAGGGCCACACACAGATACGCAGTATTTT.

The chain links TRBV27 to TRBJ2-1, with 10 bases aligning to TRBD2. The CDR3 is 19 amino acids. V lost 5 bases, J lost 0 bases, and 13 bases stayed unmatched. Germline-derived CDR1 and CDR2 are MNHEY and SMNVEV (reference sequence). The CDR3 reads CASSPGLAETLSSYNEQFF. The DNA for the CDR3 is TGTGCCAGCAGTCCCGGACTAGCGGAAACTTTAAGCTCCTACAATGAGCAGTTCTTC.

This chain links TRBV5-6 with TRBJ2-7, with a tentative D call TRBD2 (6 bases). The CDR3 sequence is 15 residues long. Germline CDR1 reads SGHDT; CDR2 reads YYEEEE. The germline V and J ends were trimmed by 4 bases and 2 bases, with 16 bases remaining between them. The CDR3 loop is CASSPTGLITYEQYF. The CDR3, as DNA: TGTGCCAGCAGCCCTACGGGACTTATAACCTACGAGCAGTACTTC.

The chain is built from TRBV5-4 and TRBJ1-2; D is perhaps TRBD1 (6 bases). V lost 4 bases and J lost 2, with 18 bases in between. The CDR3 sequence is 16 residues long. Germline CDR1 reads SGHNT; CDR2 reads YYREEE (reference sequence). The CDR3 spells CASSPHPGEGNYGYTF. The CDR3, as DNA: TGTGCCAGCAGCCCGCACCCAGGGGAGGGGAACTATGGCTACACCTTC.

The chain joins TRBV9 to TRBJ2-3; 11 nucleotides line up with TRBD2. J gave up 1 base and V 4 bases, and 8 bases lay outside the gene matches. CDR1 is SGDLS, CDR2 YYNGEE, per germline. The CDR3 is 17 residues long. The CDR3, as DNA: TGTGCCAGCAGCCAAACCAATAGCGGGAGGGGCACAGATACGCAGTATTTT. This encodes CASSQTNSGRGTDTQYF.

This chain uses TRBV6-5 with TRBJ2-4, with D perhaps TRBD1 or TRBD2 (5 bases each). V was cut by 4 bases and J by 5 bases, with 12 bases left in between. The CDR3 spans 14 residues. Germline V lookup: CDR1 MNHEY, CDR2 SVGAGI. CDR3 protein: CASSFSRDQNIQYF. The CDR3 region has the DNA TGTGCCAGCAGTTTCTCCCGGGACCAAAACATTCAGTACTTC.

V and J are TRBV27 and TRBJ2-1, with 7 bases fitting TRBD2. This CDR3 contains 14 residues. Germline V gene data show CDR1 as MNHEY and CDR2 as SMNVEV (reference sequence). The ends lost 5 bases at V and 3 bases at J; junction bases unmatched: 4. In DNA, the CDR3 is TGTGCCAGCAGTGACTGGGAGGGCTACAATGAGCAGTTCTTC. Translated, it gives CASSDWEGYNEQFF.

The rearrangement joins TRBV6-6 to TRBJ1-3, with 8 bases matching TRBD1. The V and J ends lost 5 bases and 2 bases, in that order; junction bases with no gene match: 11. The germline V gene encodes CDR1 MNHNY and CDR2 SVGAGI (reference sequence). The CDR3 extends over 17 amino acids. As DNA, the CDR3 is TGTGCCAGCAGTCGCCGGACAGGGCAAAGGGCTGGAAACACCATATATTTT. Translation: CASSRRTGQRAGNTIYF.

This chain uses TRBV6-5 with TRBJ1-4; no reliable D call. V was clipped by 0 bases and J by 3 bases, with 11 bases between them. There are 16 residues in the CDR3. Germline V CDR1 and CDR2: MNHEY, SVGAGI. The CDR3 region is CASSYSPRVANEKLFF. The DNA for the CDR3 is TGTGCCAGCAGTTACTCCCCTCGGGTGGCTAATGAAAAACTGTTTTTT.

As regards this clone: The same CDR3 is also encoded by other DNA sequences in this sample. The chain has TRBV11-3 and TRBJ2-2; D gene uncertain. The CDR3 is made up of 11 amino acids. The ends were cut back, 2 bases at V and 5 bases at J, with 0 bases in the middle. Germline CDR1 reads SGHNT; CDR2 reads YENEEA. The CDR3 here is CASSLTGELFF. The CDR3 region has the DNA TGTGCCAGCAGCTTAACCGGGGAGCTGTTTTTT. Combining the CDR3 with reference TRBV11-3 and TRBJ2-2 gives the whole variable domain EAGVVQSPRYKIIEKKQPVAFWCNPISGHNTLYWYLQNLGQGPELLIRYENEEAVDDSQLPKDRFSAERLKGVDSTLKIQPAELGDSAVYLCASSLTGELFFGEGSRLTVL.

CDR3 amino acids: CASSLGGLAGELFF. The DNA for the CDR3 is TGTGCCAGCAGCTTAGGAGGGCTGGCCGGGGAGCTGTTTTTT. The V gene is TRBV7-8, the J gene TRBJ2-2, with a possible D match to TRBD2 (5 bases). CDR1 and CDR2 (germline): SGHVS, FQNEAQ. The CDR3 totals 14 residues. With 1 base removed from V and 6 bases from J, the gap between germline ends came to 9 bases. The full variable domain, rest sourced from reference TRBV7-8 and TRBJ2-2, is GAGVSQSPRYKVAKRGQDVALRCDPISGHVSLFWYQQALGQGPEFLTYFQNEAQLDKSGLPSDRFFAERPEGSVSTLKIQRTQQEDSAVYLCASSLGGLAGELFFGEGSRLTVL.

The V call is TRBV5-1, the J call TRBJ2-7; 9 positions match TRBD1. There are 14 residues in the CDR3. The trim removed 5 bases at V and 4 bases at J, leaving 7 bases unmatched. CDR1 SGHRS and CDR2 YFSETQ come from the germline V gene. The CDR3 spells CASSSGQGYYEQYF. As DNA, the CDR3 is TGCGCCAGCAGTTCGGGACAGGGATATTACGAGCAGTACTTC.

V gene TRBV5-1 combines with J gene TRBJ2-1; a possible D gene is TRBD2 (5 bases). V lost 0 bases, J lost 10 bases, and 20 bases lay in between. This CDR3 is 16 amino acids long. Looked up from germline, CDR1 is SGHRS and CDR2 is YFSETQ. The CDR3 region has the DNA TGCGCCAGCAGCTTGGCGAAGCTAGCCGACCTGAGGGAGCAGTTCTTC. It specifies CASSLAKLADLREQFF.